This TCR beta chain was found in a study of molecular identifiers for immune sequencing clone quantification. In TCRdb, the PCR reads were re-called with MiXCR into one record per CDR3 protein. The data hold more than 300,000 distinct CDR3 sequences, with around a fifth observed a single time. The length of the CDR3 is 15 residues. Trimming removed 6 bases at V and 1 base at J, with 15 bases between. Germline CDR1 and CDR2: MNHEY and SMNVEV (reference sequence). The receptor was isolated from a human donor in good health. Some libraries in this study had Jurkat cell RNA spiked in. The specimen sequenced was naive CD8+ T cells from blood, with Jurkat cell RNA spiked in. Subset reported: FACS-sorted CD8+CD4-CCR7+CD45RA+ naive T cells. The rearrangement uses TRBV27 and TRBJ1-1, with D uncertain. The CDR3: CASSRGFSTNTEAFF. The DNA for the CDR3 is TGTGCCAGCAGCCGGGGTTTCTCTACGAACACTGAAGCTTTCTTT.